This TCR beta chain was recorded in a study of blood T cell repertoires in COVID-19. Background on the study: Samples representing acute and convalescent COVID-19 were sourced from the United States, Italy and Spain. PBMCs, B-cell-depleted T cells, or T cells were the source of the cDNA or gDNA that made up the material.

How the authors handled the data: Cell counts per sample came from amplifying reference gene primers. The protocol was immunoSEQ multiplex PCR, while the TCRdb copy is restricted to in-frame clones and leaves out a portion. V and J calls and clone size are copied from that table; D and trimming were computed from the DNA. Of about 140,000 clones in the sample, about 88% are singletons; the top ten hold under 12%. Germline lookup yields CDR1 SGHTA and CDR2 FQGNSA. Trimming took 7 bases from V and 5 from J; bases not matched to a gene: 14. This CDR3 comprises 16 residues. Sequenced sample: peripheral blood. The sequence derives from a man aged 50 to 60 with active or convalescent COVID-19. The V and J genes are TRBV7-2 and TRBJ2-7; 10 nucleotides agree with TRBD2. The chain's CDR3 is CASTLRGLAGADEQYF. CDR3 DNA sequence: TGTGCCAGCACTTTGAGGGGGCTAGCGGGAGCGGACGAGCAGTACTTC.